This record concerns one T cell receptor beta chain sequence. Its specificity is not known. Its ends do not fully match the called genes, so a read error is possible. The CDR3 has 13 amino acids. Germline CDR1 SGHVS, CDR2 FQNEAQ. The data were taken from a study of CD8+CD57+ T cells in acquired aplastic anemia. Study at large: Average DNA yield from sorted CD4+ and CD8+ cells was approximately 3.2 ug.

An expansion of CD8+CD57+ cells by flow cytometry had been shown in patients chosen for sequencing. Each patient carried a diagnosis of severe acquired aplastic anemia. No therapy was given to patients before blood sampling. TCR beta VDJ combinations and CDR3 sequences were profiled from genomic DNA. TCRdb reanalysed the reads using MiXCR and keeps one entry per CDR3 protein. The sample carries approximately 250,000 distinct CDR3 sequences, 82% recorded once. Whole-study results and caveats: Roughly 31 was the count of CD8+ CDR3 sequences that patients shared with controls.

Sequences were obtained from sorted CD4+, CD8+, or CD8+CD57+ T cells (not recorded which) from PBMCs. The sequence derives from a human donor with aplastic anemia. The chain uses TRBV7-8 and TRBJ2-3; weak D call: TRBD1 (5 bases). The CDR3 DNA sequence: TGTGCCAGCGGGGATGGGGCAGAAGGTACAGCGCTTTTT. Protein sequence: CASGDGAEGTALF.